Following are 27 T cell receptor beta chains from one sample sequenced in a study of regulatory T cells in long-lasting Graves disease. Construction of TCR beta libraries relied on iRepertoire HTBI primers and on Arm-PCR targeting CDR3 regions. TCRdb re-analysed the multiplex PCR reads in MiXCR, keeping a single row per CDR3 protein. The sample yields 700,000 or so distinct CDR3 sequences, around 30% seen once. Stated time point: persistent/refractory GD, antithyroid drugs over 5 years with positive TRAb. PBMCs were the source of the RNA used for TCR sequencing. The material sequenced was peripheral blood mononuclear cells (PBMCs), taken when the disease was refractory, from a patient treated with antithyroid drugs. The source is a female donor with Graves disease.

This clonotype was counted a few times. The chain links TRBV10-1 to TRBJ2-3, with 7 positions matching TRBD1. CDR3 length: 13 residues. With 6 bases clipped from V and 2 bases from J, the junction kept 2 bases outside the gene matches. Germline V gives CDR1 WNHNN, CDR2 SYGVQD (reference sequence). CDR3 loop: CASRGQNTDTQYF. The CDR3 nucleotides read TGCGCCAGCAGGGGACAGAACACAGATACGCAGTATTTT.

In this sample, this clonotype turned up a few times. CDR3 sequence reads: CASSFSTSGVSGNTIYF. DNA for the CDR3: TGTGCCAGCAGTTTTTCTACCTCGGGGGTCTCTGGAAACACCATATATTTT. This rearrangement joins TRBV28 to TRBJ1-3, with a tentative D call TRBD1 (5 bases). The CDR3 sequence is 17 residues long. Between the trimmed V and J ends, which lost 3 bases and 0 bases, there was a span of 15 bases. In germline, CDR1 is MDHEN, CDR2 SYDVKM.

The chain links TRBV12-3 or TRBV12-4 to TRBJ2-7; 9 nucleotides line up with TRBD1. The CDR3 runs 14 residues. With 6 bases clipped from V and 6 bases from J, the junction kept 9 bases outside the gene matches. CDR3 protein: CASRPGQGASEQYF. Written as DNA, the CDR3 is TGTGCCAGCAGGCCGGGACAGGGCGCCTCCGAGCAGTACTTC.

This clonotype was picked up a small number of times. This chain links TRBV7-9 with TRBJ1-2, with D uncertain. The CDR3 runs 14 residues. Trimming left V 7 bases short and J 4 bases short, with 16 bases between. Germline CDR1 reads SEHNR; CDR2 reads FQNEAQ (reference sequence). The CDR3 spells CASTNPGETYGYTF. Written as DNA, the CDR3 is TGTGCCAGCACCAACCCGGGAGAGACCTATGGCTACACCTTC. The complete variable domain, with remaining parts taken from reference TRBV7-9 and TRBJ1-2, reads DTGVSQNPRHKITKRGQNVTFRCDPISEHNRLYWYRQTLGQGPEFLTYFQNEAQLEKSRLLSDRFSAERPKGSFSTLEIQRTEQGDSAMYLCASTNPGETYGYTFGSGTRLTVV.

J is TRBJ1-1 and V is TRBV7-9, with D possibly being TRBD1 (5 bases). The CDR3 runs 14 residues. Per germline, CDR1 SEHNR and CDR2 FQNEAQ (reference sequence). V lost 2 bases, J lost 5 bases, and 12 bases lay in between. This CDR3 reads CASSLSVGRTEAFF. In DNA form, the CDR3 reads TGTGCCAGCAGCTTAAGCGTGGGGCGTACTGAAGCTTTCTTT.

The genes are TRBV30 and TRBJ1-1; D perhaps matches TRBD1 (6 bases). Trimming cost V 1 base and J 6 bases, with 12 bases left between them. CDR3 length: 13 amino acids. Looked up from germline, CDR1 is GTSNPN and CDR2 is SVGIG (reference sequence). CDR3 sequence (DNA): TGTGCCTGGAGTGGGTGGACAGACTCTGAAGCTTTCTTT. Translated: CAWSGWTDSEAFF.

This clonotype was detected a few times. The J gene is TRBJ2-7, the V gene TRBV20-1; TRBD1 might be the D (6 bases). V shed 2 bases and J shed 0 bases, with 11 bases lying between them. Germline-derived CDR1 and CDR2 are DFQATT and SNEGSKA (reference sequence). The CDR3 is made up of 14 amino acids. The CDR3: CSARPQGYSYEQYF. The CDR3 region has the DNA TGCAGTGCTAGACCCCAGGGGTACTCCTACGAGCAGTACTTC.

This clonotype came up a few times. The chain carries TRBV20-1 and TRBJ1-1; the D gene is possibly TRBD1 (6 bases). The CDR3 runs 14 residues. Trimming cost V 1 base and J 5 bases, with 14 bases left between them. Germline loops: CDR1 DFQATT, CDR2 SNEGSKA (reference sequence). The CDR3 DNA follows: TGCAGTGCTAGAGTTACAGGGTGGAAGACTGAAGCTTTCTTT. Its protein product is CSARVTGWKTEAFF.

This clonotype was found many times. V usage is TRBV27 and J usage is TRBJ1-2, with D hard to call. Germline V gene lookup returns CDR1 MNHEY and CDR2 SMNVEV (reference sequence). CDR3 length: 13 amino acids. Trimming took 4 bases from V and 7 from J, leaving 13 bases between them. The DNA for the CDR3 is TGTGCCAGCAGTTCCCCCCTGGGGAGTGGCTACACCTTC. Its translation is CASSSPLGSGYTF.

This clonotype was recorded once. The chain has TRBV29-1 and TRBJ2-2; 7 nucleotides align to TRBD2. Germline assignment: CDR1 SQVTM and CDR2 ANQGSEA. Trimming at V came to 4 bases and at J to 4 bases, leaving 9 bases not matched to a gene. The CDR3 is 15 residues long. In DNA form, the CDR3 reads TGCAGCGTTGGGACCCTAGCGGTTAGCACCGGGGAGCTGTTTTTT. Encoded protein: CSVGTLAVSTGELFF.

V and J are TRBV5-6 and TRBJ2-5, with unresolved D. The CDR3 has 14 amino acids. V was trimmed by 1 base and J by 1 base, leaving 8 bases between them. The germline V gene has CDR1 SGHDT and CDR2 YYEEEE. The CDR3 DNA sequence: TGTGCCAGCAGCTTGCCCGCGATCCAAGAGACCCAGTACTTC. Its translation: CASSLPAIQETQYF.

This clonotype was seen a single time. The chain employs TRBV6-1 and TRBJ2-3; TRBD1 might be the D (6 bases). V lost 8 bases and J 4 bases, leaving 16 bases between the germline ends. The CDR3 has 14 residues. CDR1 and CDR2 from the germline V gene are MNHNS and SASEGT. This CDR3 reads CASEPGHSADTQYF. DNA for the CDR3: TGTGCCAGCGAACCGGGACACTCAGCAGATACGCAGTATTTT.

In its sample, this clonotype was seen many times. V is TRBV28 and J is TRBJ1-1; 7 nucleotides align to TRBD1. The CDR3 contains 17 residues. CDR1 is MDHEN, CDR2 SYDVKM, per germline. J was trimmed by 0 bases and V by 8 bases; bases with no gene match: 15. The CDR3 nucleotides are TGTGCCAGCGTAAAAAGGACAGGAGTGCTCATGAACACTGAAGCTTTCTTT. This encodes CASVKRTGVLMNTEAFF.

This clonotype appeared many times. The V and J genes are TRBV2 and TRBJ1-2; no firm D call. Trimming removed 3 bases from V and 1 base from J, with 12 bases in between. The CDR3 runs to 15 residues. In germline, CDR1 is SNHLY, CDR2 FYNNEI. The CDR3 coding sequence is TGTGCCAGCAGTGACAGGATTAAGAGTAACTATGGCTACACCTTC. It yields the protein CASSDRIKSNYGYTF.

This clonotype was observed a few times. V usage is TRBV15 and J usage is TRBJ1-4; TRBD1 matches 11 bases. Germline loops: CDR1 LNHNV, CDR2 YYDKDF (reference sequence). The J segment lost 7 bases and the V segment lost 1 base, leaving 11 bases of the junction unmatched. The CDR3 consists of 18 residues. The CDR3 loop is CATSRASPRTGGFEKLFF. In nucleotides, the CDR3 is TGTGCCACCAGCAGAGCCTCTCCACGGACAGGGGGCTTTGAAAAACTGTTTTTT.

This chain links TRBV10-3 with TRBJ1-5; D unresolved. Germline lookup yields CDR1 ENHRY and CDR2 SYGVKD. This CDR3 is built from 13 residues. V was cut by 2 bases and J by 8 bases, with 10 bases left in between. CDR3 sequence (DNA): TGTGCCATCAGTGAGGGGGTGGTTGAGCCCCAGCATTTT. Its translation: CAISEGVVEPQHF.

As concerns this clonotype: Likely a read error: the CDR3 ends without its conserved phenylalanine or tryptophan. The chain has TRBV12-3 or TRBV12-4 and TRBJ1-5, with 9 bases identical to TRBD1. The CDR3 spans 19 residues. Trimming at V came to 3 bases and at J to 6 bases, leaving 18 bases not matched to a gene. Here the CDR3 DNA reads TGTGCCAGCAGTTTTGGGGCTTTGCGAGGACAGGGGCTACGTCAGCCCCAGCATTCT. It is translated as CASSFGALRGQGLRQPQHS.

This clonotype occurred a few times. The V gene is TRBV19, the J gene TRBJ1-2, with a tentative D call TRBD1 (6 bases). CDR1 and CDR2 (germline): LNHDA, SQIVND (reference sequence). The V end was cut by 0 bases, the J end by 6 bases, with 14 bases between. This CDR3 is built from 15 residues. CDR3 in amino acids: CASSIDWTAPHGYTF. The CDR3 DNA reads TGTGCCAGTAGTATAGATTGGACAGCGCCACATGGCTACACCTTC. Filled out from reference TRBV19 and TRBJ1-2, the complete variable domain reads DGGITQSPKYLFRKEGQNVTLSCEQNLNHDAMYWYRQDPGQGLRLIYYSQIVNDFQKGDIAEGYSVSREKKESFPLTVTSAQKNPTAFYLCASSIDWTAPHGYTFGSGTRLTVV.

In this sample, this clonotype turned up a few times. The CDR3 coding sequence is TGTGCCAGCAGTGATCCCCCTGTCAGGACAGGGAGCGATCAGCCCCAGCATTTT. This codes for CASSDPPVRTGSDQPQHF. The rearrangement uses TRBV6-1 and TRBJ1-5, with 8 bases lining up with TRBD1. The length of the CDR3 is 18 residues. V was clipped by 3 bases and J by 5 bases; unmatched bases: 15. Germline V gene data show CDR1 as MNHNS and CDR2 as SASEGT.

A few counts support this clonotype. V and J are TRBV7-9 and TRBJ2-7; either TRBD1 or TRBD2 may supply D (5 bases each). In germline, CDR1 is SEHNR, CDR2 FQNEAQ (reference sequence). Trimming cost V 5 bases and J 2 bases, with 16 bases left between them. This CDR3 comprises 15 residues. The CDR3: CASSLYSGRPYEQYF. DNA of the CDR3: TGTGCCAGCAGCCTATACTCGGGACGTCCCTACGAGCAGTACTTC.

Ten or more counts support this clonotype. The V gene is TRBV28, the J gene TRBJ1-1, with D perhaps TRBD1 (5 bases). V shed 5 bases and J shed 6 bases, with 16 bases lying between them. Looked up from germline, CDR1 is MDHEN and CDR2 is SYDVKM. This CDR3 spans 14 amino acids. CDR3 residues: CASSPPREQAEAFF. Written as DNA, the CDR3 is TGTGCCAGCAGTCCTCCCAGGGAGCAGGCTGAAGCTTTCTTT.

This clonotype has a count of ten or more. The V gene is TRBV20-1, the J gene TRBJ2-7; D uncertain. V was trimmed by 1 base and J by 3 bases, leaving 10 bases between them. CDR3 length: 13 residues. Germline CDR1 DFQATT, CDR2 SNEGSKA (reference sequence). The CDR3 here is CSARGRVGYEQYF. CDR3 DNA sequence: TGCAGTGCTAGAGGCCGTGTTGGCTACGAGCAGTACTTC.

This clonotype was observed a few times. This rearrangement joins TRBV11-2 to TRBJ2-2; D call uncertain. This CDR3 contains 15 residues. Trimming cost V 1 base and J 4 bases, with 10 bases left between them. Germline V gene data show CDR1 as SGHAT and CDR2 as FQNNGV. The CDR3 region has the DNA TGTGCCAGCAGCTTAGCGGCCCCGAGCACCGGGGAGCTGTTTTTT. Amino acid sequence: CASSLAAPSTGELFF.

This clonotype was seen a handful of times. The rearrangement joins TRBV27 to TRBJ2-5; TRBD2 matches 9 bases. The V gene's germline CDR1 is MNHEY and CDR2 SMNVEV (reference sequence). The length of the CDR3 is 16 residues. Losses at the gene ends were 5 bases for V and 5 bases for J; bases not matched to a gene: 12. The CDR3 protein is CASSPAMAGGRETQYF. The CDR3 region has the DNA TGTGCCAGCAGTCCGGCTATGGCGGGAGGGAGGGAGACCCAGTACTTC.

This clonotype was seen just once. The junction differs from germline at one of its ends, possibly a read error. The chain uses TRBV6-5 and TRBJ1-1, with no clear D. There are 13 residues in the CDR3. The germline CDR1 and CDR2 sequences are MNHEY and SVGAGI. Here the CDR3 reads CANSYVGNTEAFF. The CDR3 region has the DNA TGTGCCAACAGTTACGTAGGGAACACTGAAGCTTTCTTT.

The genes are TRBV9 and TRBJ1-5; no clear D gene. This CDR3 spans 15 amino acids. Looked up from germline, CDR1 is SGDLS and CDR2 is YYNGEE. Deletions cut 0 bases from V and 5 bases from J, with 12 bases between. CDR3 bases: TGTGCCAGCAGCGTAGGTGTATTAGGACATCAGCCCCAGCATTTT. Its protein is CASSVGVLGHQPQHF.

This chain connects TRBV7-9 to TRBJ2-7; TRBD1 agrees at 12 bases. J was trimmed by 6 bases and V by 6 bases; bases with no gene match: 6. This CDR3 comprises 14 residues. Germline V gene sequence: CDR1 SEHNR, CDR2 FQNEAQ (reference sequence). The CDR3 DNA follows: TGTGCCAGCAGTTCACCGGGACAGGGGGCCGAGCAGTACTTC. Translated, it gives CASSSPGQGAEQYF.